The 21 T cell receptor beta chains below come from one sample, sequenced in a study of graft-versus-host responses after intestinal transplantation (dated by TCRdb to the early 2020s). The method behind the library was the immunoSEQ multiplex PCR assay. This immuneACCESS table, as held by TCRdb, lists in-frame sequences with V and J called but not all clones. Of the missing ones, under half trace to an unresolved V gene in checked studies; the others have no known cause. The table for this sample lists about 88,000 clones; approximately 89% of them were counted only once. The top ten clones comprise 0.3% to 0.35% of the sample. Their antigen targets remain unknown. The time point label, read with the paper, signifies: cells obtained before transplantation from donor or recipient. Sequenced here: unstimulated CD4+ T cells sorted from spleen or lymph node cells, sampled before transplant. These receptors were taken from a human donor who was the organ donor for an intestinal transplant.

The V gene is TRBV6-6, the J gene TRBJ2-2, with 9 bases lining up with TRBD1. Per the germline V gene, CDR1 is MNHNY and CDR2 is SVGAGI (reference sequence). The CDR3 totals 16 residues. Trimming cost V 6 bases and J 5 bases; bases outside gene matches: 10. CDR3 nucleotides: TGTGCCAGCAGATACGCGGGACAGGGACGTACCGGGGAGCTGTTTTTT. It encodes CASRYAGQGRTGELFF.

J is TRBJ1-1 and V is TRBV18; D is undetermined. The CDR3 runs 13 residues. CDR1 and CDR2 (germline): KGHSH, LQKENI. V lost 3 bases and J lost 8, with 13 bases in between. The DNA of the CDR3 is TGTGCCAGCTCACCTACGAGGGCTCTCGAAGCTTTCTTT. Translation: CASSPTRALEAFF.

The V gene is TRBV7-9, the J gene TRBJ2-3; 10 positions match TRBD1. Germline assignment: CDR1 SEHNR and CDR2 FQNEAQ (reference sequence). This CDR3 is built from 14 residues. V lost 6 bases to trimming and J lost 6 bases; unmatched junction nucleotides: 6. The chain's CDR3 is CASRDRGHLDTQYF. In DNA, the CDR3 is TGTGCCAGCAGAGACAGGGGGCATTTGGATACGCAGTATTTT.

J is TRBJ1-1 and V is TRBV30, with 7 positions matching TRBD1. This CDR3 has 13 residues. The germline V gene has CDR1 GTSNPN and CDR2 SVGIG (reference sequence). The V segment lost 4 bases and the J segment 4 bases; nucleotides outside the gene matches: 6. CDR3 DNA sequence: TGTGCCTGGAACAGGGGCCCGGGCACTGAAGCTTTCTTT. It specifies CAWNRGPGTEAFF.

This chain joins TRBV9 and TRBJ2-1, with D tentatively TRBD2 (5 bases). The V gene's germline CDR1 is SGDLS and CDR2 YYNGEE. The CDR3 contains 15 residues. V was shortened by 0 bases and J by 0 bases, with 7 bases between the two germline ends. This CDR3 reads CASSVARGSYNEQFF. The DNA of the CDR3 is TGTGCCAGCAGCGTAGCACGGGGCTCCTACAATGAGCAGTTCTTC.

This clone occurred once. The rearrangement uses TRBV19 and TRBJ2-1; 9 bases are shared with TRBD2. Germline CDR1 LNHDA, CDR2 SQIVND (reference sequence). The junction had 10 bases not matched to a gene; V was cut back by 3 bases and J by 10 bases. The CDR3 consists of 15 residues. DNA of the CDR3: TGTGCCAGTAGTATTGGGCTAGCGGGAATCAAAGAGCAGTTCTTC. This gives the protein CASSIGLAGIKEQFF.

The chain uses TRBV19 and TRBJ1-2; D is unresolved. Germline values: CDR1 LNHDA, CDR2 SQIVND (reference sequence). This CDR3 is 13 amino acids long. V lost 7 bases to trimming and J lost 2 bases, with 11 bases between them. This chain's CDR3 is CASNPGRNYGYTF. The DNA for the CDR3 is TGTGCCAGTAACCCCGGGAGGAACTATGGCTACACCTTC.

The V call is TRBV6-5, the J call TRBJ1-2; D is uncertain. The CDR3 extends over 13 amino acids. The V end lost 7 bases, the J end lost 4 bases, and 13 bases lay between the germline ends. Germline V gene lookup returns CDR1 MNHEY and CDR2 SVGAGI. CDR3 bases: TGTGCCAGCAAAGGAGGGAGAGTCTATGGCTACACCTTC. The encoded protein is CASKGGRVYGYTF.

This clone has just a few counts. The rearrangement links TRBV30 to TRBJ1-6, with D possibly matching TRBD1 (6 bases). Germline lookup yields CDR1 GTSNPN and CDR2 SVGIG (reference sequence). With 0 bases removed from V and 9 bases from J, the gap between germline ends came to 12 bases. This CDR3 has 14 residues. CDR3 nucleotide sequence: TGTGCCTGGAGTGTTAATACAGGGCGTTCACCCCTCCACTTT. Translating gives CAWSVNTGRSPLHF. Complete variable domain (other parts from reference TRBV30 and TRBJ1-6): SQTIHQWPATLVQPVGSPLSLECTVEGTSNPNLYWYRQAAGRGLQLLFYSVGIGQISSEVPQNLSASRPQDRQFILSSKKLLLSDSGFYLCAWSVNTGRSPLHFGNGTRLTVT.

This chain uses TRBV14 with TRBJ1-6; D might be TRBD1 (5 bases). The CDR3 consists of 16 residues. Germline V gene lookup returns CDR1 SGHDN and CDR2 FVKESK. V was trimmed by 0 bases and J by 10 bases, leaving 16 bases between them. The CDR3 nucleotides read TGTGCCAGCAGCCAAGATCGGGCAGGGCTTTTGTCACCCCTCCACTTT. As protein: CASSQDRAGLLSPLHF. Full variable domain (remainder filled in from reference TRBV14 and TRBJ1-6): EAGVTQFPSHSVIEKGQTVTLRCDPISGHDNLYWYRRVMGKEIKFLLHFVKESKQDESGMPNNRFLAERTGGTYSTLKVQPAELEDSGVYFCASSQDRAGLLSPLHFGNGTRLTVT.

This rearrangement joins TRBV19 to TRBJ2-3; TRBD1 agrees at 7 bases. The length of the CDR3 is 16 residues. CDR1 and CDR2 from the germline V gene are LNHDA and SQIVND (reference sequence). Germline trimming cut 5 bases from V and 5 bases from J; bases unmatched to any gene: 13. Here the CDR3 DNA reads TGTGCCAGTAGTTCTCCCGGATCCGCAGGGGGAGATACGCAGTATTTT. Translating gives CASSSPGSAGGDTQYF.

The chain links TRBV30 to TRBJ1-6; D is undetermined. This CDR3 spans 19 amino acids. Trimming pared 2 bases from V and 4 bases from J, leaving 24 bases between. Per the germline V gene, CDR1 is GTSNPN and CDR2 is SVGIG (reference sequence). The CDR3 DNA is TGTGCCTGGAGTCCTACGGGTGGCCTTCAGAGGTCGTATAATTCACCCCTCCACTTT. Amino acids: CAWSPTGGLQRSYNSPLHF.

The chain links TRBV6-4 to TRBJ2-1, with D hard to call. The CDR3 contains 13 residues. Germline V gene lookup returns CDR1 MRHNA and CDR2 SNTAGT. The V end was cut by 0 bases, the J end by 9 bases, with 9 bases between. CDR3 amino acids: CASSDSLLAEQFF. The CDR3 bases are TGTGCCAGCAGTGACTCGCTTTTGGCTGAGCAGTTCTTC.

The V call is TRBV29-1, the J call TRBJ1-1; D gene uncertain. The CDR3 is 13 amino acids. Per the germline V gene, CDR1 is SQVTM and CDR2 is ANQGSEA. Trimming left V 4 bases short and J 0 bases short, with 9 bases between. The CDR3 protein is CSVVQIMNTEAFF. The CDR3 coding sequence is TGCAGCGTTGTTCAGATTATGAACACTGAAGCTTTCTTT.

The chain couples TRBV4-2 to TRBJ2-1; TRBD2 agrees at 8 bases. In germline, CDR1 is LGHNA, CDR2 YNFKEQ. V dropped 0 bases and J dropped 6; count of bases not matched to a gene: 7. The CDR3 runs 16 residues. The CDR3 protein is CASSQDPSAGGNEQFF. CDR3 nucleotide sequence: TGTGCCAGCAGCCAAGATCCGAGCGCGGGGGGCAATGAGCAGTTCTTC.

The rearrangement links TRBV9 to TRBJ2-3; unclear D gene. V lost 3 bases, J lost 8 bases, and 10 bases lay in between. The CDR3 extends over 12 amino acids. CDR1 and CDR2 (germline): SGDLS, YYNGEE. CDR3 sequence: CASSGYLSTQYF. The CDR3 bases are TGTGCCAGCAGCGGCTATCTGAGTACGCAGTATTTT.

The genes are TRBV9 and TRBJ2-1; TRBD1 agrees at 10 bases. Germline V CDR1 and CDR2: SGDLS, YYNGEE. V shed 0 bases, J shed 7 bases, and the junction held 7 bases outside the gene matches. The CDR3 extends over 16 amino acids. Here the CDR3 reads CASSVGGQGPPNEQFF. The CDR3 region has the DNA TGTGCCAGCAGCGTAGGGGGACAGGGGCCTCCAAATGAGCAGTTCTTC.

This chain uses TRBV7-9 with TRBJ2-2, with 8 positions matching TRBD1. The J segment lost 3 bases and the V segment lost 6 bases, leaving 3 bases of the junction unmatched. CDR1 and CDR2 (germline): SEHNR, FQNEAQ (reference sequence). The CDR3 covers 14 residues. CDR3 in amino acids: CASSKDRDTGELFF. In DNA, the CDR3 is TGTGCCAGCAGTAAGGACAGGGACACCGGGGAGCTGTTTTTT.

A single count supports this clone. This rearrangement joins TRBV19 to TRBJ2-2; 8 bases are shared with TRBD2. V dropped 7 bases and J dropped 7; count of bases not matched to a gene: 8. Germline CDR1 is LNHDA and CDR2 is SQIVND (reference sequence). This CDR3 is built from 14 residues. The CDR3 protein is CASKLAARGGELFF. CDR3 coding DNA: TGTGCCAGTAAACTAGCGGCGAGGGGCGGGGAGCTGTTTTTT.

The CDR3 nucleotides read TGTGCCACCAGCAGACTTAGGGGCACCTACGAGCAGTACTTC. Protein: CATSRLRGTYEQYF. The rearrangement links TRBV15 to TRBJ2-7; tentative D call: TRBD1 (5 bases). Germline lookup yields CDR1 LNHNV and CDR2 YYDKDF (reference sequence). V was pared by 2 bases and J by 2 bases, with 10 bases between. There are 14 residues in the CDR3.

The chain carries TRBV5-1 and TRBJ2-3, with D unresolved. V was shortened by 1 base and J by 3 bases, with 9 bases between the two germline ends. Germline V gene data show CDR1 as SGHRS and CDR2 as YFSETQ. This CDR3 is 14 amino acids long. The CDR3 region is CASSLPGGTDTQYF. Written as DNA, the CDR3 is TGCGCCAGCAGCTTGCCGGGTGGGACAGATACGCAGTATTTT.